The 6 T cell receptor beta chains given below trace back to one sample, sequenced in a study of blood T cell repertoires in COVID-19 (dated by TCRdb to 2020 to 2022). To prepare the library, the immunoSEQ multiplex PCR assay was applied. TCRdb took this table from immuneACCESS and kept in-frame rearrangements with V and J called. Such tables lack part of the clones; where checked against another copy, unresolved V genes explain under half of the gap, and the rest is unexplained. The sample table contains a few hundred thousand clones; only one count was recorded for about 83% of them. The top ten constitute around 1.3% of the sample. Sequenced: peripheral blood. These receptors were obtained from a woman in her twenties or thirties with COVID-19, enrolled during active disease.

J is TRBJ2-1 and V is TRBV7-8; 10 nucleotides agree with TRBD2. This CDR3 comprises 16 residues. From germline, CDR1 is SGHVS and CDR2 FQNEAQ. The trim removed 2 bases at V and 7 bases at J, leaving 8 bases unmatched. The CDR3 region is CASSLNSGTSANEQFF. The CDR3 region has the DNA TGTGCCAGCAGCTTAAATTCCGGGACTAGCGCGAATGAGCAGTTCTTC.

Points on this clone: This sample also contains other DNA sequences that code for the same CDR3. The rearrangement joins TRBV5-6 to TRBJ2-7, with D unclear. Trimming pared 0 bases from V and 4 bases from J, leaving 5 bases between. The CDR3 sequence is 12 residues long. Germline V gene lookup returns CDR1 SGHDT and CDR2 YYEEEE. The CDR3: CASSLGRYEQYF. The CDR3 DNA reads TGTGCCAGCAGCTTGGGGCGGTACGAGCAGTACTTC.

The rearrangement joins TRBV5-4 to TRBJ1-6; 8 bases align to TRBD1. The CDR3 totals 15 residues. Germline CDR1 and CDR2: SGHNT and YYREEE (reference sequence). The junction had 6 bases not matched to a gene; V was cut back by 1 base and J by 9 bases. Written as DNA, the CDR3 is TGTGCCAGCAGCTTGACCGTTCAGGGGGCTTCACCCCTCCACTTT. Residues: CASSLTVQGASPLHF.

The genes are TRBV5-1 and TRBJ2-1, with 7 bases lining up with TRBD2. Germline V gives CDR1 SGHRS, CDR2 YFSETQ. The CDR3 consists of 16 residues. The V segment lost 3 bases and the J segment 0 bases; nucleotides outside the gene matches: 6. Written as DNA, the CDR3 is TGCGCCAGCAGCTCCCTGGCGGGAGACTCCTACAATGAGCAGTTCTTC. It yields the protein CASSSLAGDSYNEQFF.

The chain employs TRBV19 and TRBJ2-1, with 8 positions matching TRBD1. The junction had 5 bases not matched to a gene; V was cut back by 0 bases and J by 4 bases. The CDR3 runs to 16 residues. Germline V gene lookup returns CDR1 LNHDA and CDR2 SQIVND (reference sequence). CDR3 DNA: TGTGCCAGTAGTATAGATGCAGGACAGGGATACAATGAGCAGTTCTTC. Its protein is CASSIDAGQGYNEQFF.

V and J are TRBV7-9 and TRBJ1-4; 10 bases line up with TRBD1. The CDR3 is 16 residues long. V shed 2 bases and J 8 bases; nucleotides not matched to a gene: 8. The germline V gene encodes CDR1 SEHNR and CDR2 FQNEAQ (reference sequence). DNA for the CDR3: TGTGCCAGCAGCTTAAGTACGGGACAGGGGTTGGAAAAACTGTTTTTT. This codes for CASSLSTGQGLEKLFF.